This T cell receptor beta chain was captured in a study of blood T cell repertoires in COVID-19. Overall study context: Researchers got acute and convalescent COVID-19 samples from the United States, Italy and Spain. T cells, B-cell-depleted T cells, or PBMCs supplied cDNA or gDNA.

V shed 7 bases, J shed 1 base, and the junction held 8 bases outside the gene matches. Germline-derived CDR1 and CDR2 are WNHNN and SYGVQD (reference sequence). The CDR3 covers 16 residues. In the original workflow: Nucleated cell counts were estimated from reference gene primer amplification. TCRdb's copy holds only in-frame clones and misses some; the assay was immunoSEQ multiplex PCR. The V and J calls and clone size come from that table; D and trimming were worked out from the DNA. The sample includes 350,000 or so clones, about 83% of them seen just once. The receptor was isolated from a man aged 30 to 39 with active or convalescent COVID-19. The gene calls are TRBV10-1 and TRBJ2-2, with 8 positions matching TRBD1. Input material: peripheral blood. CDR3 DNA: TGCGCCAGCATTTACCCAGGGACAGGGAACACCGGGGAGCTGTTTTTT. The encoded protein is CASIYPGTGNTGELFF.